The rows below give T cell receptor beta chains drawn from one sample of a study of siplizumab effects on memory and regulatory T cells. TCRdb keeps only in-frame clones here, not all; method: immunoSEQ multiplex PCR. The data show over 100,000 clones, roughly nine tenths seen once. The source material was CD4+ T cells sorted from blood. The receptors here all came from a human donor in good health. CDR3s include the opening cysteine and the closing phenylalanine or tryptophan. Each record gives: CDR3 DNA, CDR3 protein, D gene, J gene, V gene, clone size. A D gene is named only where the DNA matches it firmly. Not every row has a clone size; where given, it reads once, few, many or a size class.

CDR3nt: TGTGCCAGTAGTAAAAGGGACGTCGGAAACACCATATATTTT
CDR3aa: CASSKRDVGNTIYF
d_gene: -
j_gene: TRBJ1-3
v_gene: TRBV19
abundance: -

CDR3nt: TGTGCCAGCAGCCCTATAGGGGGCGAGTTGCCCAAAAACATTCAGTACTTC
CDR3aa: CASSPIGGELPKNIQYF
d_gene: TRBD1
j_gene: TRBJ2-4
v_gene: TRBV7-3
abundance: -

CDR3nt: TGTGCCAGCAGTTCCAGACAGGGGGTCGACGAGCAGTACTTC
CDR3aa: CASSSRQGVDEQYF
d_gene: TRBD1
j_gene: TRBJ2-7
v_gene: TRBV6-5
abundance: -

CDR3nt: TGTGCCAGCAGCTTAAAGGTAGTTTCGGACGAAGCTTTCTTT
CDR3aa: CASSLKVVSDEAFF
d_gene: -
j_gene: TRBJ1-1
v_gene: TRBV7-9
abundance: -

CDR3nt: TGTGCCAGCAGCCGAACCGGACAGAGCGAGCAGTACTTC
CDR3aa: CASSRTGQSEQYF
d_gene: -
j_gene: TRBJ2-7
v_gene: TRBV28
abundance: -

CDR3nt: TGCAGCGTTGATTTAGCCTACGAGCAGTACTTC
CDR3aa: CSVDLAYEQYF
d_gene: -
j_gene: TRBJ2-7
v_gene: TRBV29-1
abundance: -

CDR3nt: TGTGCCAGCAGTTTTTCCAGGGACGGGGAGGGGCCCCAGCATTTT
CDR3aa: CASSFSRDGEGPQHF
d_gene: -
j_gene: TRBJ1-5
v_gene: TRBV28
abundance: -

CDR3nt: TGTGCCAGCAGTCCCTTTTCGGAAAAACTGTTTTTT
CDR3aa: CASSPFSEKLFF
d_gene: -
j_gene: TRBJ1-4
v_gene: TRBV6-5
abundance: -

CDR3nt: TGTGCCAGCTCACCACCGTTCTCGCAAGAGACCCAGTACTTC
CDR3aa: CASSPPFSQETQYF
d_gene: -
j_gene: TRBJ2-5
v_gene: TRBV18
abundance: once

CDR3nt: TGCGCCAGCAGCTTGGGGCAAACCGGGACAGGATTAGTCGAGCAGTACTTC
CDR3aa: CASSLGQTGTGLVEQYF
d_gene: TRBD1
j_gene: TRBJ2-7
v_gene: TRBV5-1
abundance: -

CDR3nt: TGTGCCAGCAGCTCAAGGGCTAACAATGAGCAGTTCTTC
CDR3aa: CASSSRANNEQFF
d_gene: -
j_gene: TRBJ2-1
v_gene: TRBV7-9
abundance: -

CDR3nt: TGTGCCAGTAGTATAGCGCGGACAGGGGGCTTGGTCACCGGGGAGCTGTTTTTT
CDR3aa: CASSIARTGGLVTGELFF
d_gene: TRBD1
j_gene: TRBJ2-2
v_gene: TRBV19
abundance: -

CDR3nt: TGCGCCAGCAGTGAGATAGCGGGGGCCTACGAGCAGTACTTC
CDR3aa: CASSEIAGAYEQYF
d_gene: TRBD2
j_gene: TRBJ2-7
v_gene: TRBV10-1
abundance: -

CDR3nt: TGTGCCAGCTCACCACGGGACTTCCCTTTCGAGCAGTACTTC
CDR3aa: CASSPRDFPFEQYF
d_gene: -
j_gene: TRBJ2-7
v_gene: TRBV18
abundance: -

CDR3nt: TGTGCCAGCGGACCTACTGTGGACTTAGGTCGGGAGCTGTTTTTT
CDR3aa: CASGPTVDLGRELFF
d_gene: -
j_gene: TRBJ2-2
v_gene: TRBV28
abundance: once

CDR3nt: TGTGCCAGCAGTTTGTTAGGGTACACCGGGGAGCTGTTTTTT
CDR3aa: CASSLLGYTGELFF
d_gene: -
j_gene: TRBJ2-2
v_gene: TRBV28
abundance: -

CDR3nt: TGTGCCAGCAGCTTTTCGGGGTCCGGTGAGCAGTTCTTC
CDR3aa: CASSFSGSGEQFF
d_gene: -
j_gene: TRBJ2-1
v_gene: TRBV5-8
abundance: -

CDR3nt: TGTGCCAGCAGACGGGACCGCACAGATACGCAGTATTTT
CDR3aa: CASRRDRTDTQYF
d_gene: -
j_gene: TRBJ2-3
v_gene: TRBV25-1
abundance: once

CDR3nt: TGCGCCAGCACCCCAATAAGTACTAGTTCCGGGGAGCTGTTTTTT
CDR3aa: CASTPISTSSGELFF
d_gene: -
j_gene: TRBJ2-2
v_gene: TRBV5-1
abundance: few

CDR3nt: TGTGCCAGCAGCCTCCTCCGGACAGGTGAACAAGAGACCCAGTACTTC
CDR3aa: CASSLLRTGEQETQYF
d_gene: TRBD1
j_gene: TRBJ2-5
v_gene: TRBV7-9
abundance: -

CDR3nt: TGTGCCAGCAGCTTCTCCGGGACCAATCAGCCCCAGCATTTT
CDR3aa: CASSFSGTNQPQHF
d_gene: -
j_gene: TRBJ1-5
v_gene: TRBV7-9
abundance: few

CDR3nt: TGTGCCAGCACTATATGGACAGGGGGACGAGCTTTCTTT
CDR3aa: CASTIWTGGRAFF
d_gene: TRBD1
j_gene: TRBJ1-1
v_gene: TRBV28
abundance: -

CDR3nt: TGTGCCTGGAGAGGGGTTCACAATGAGCAGTTCTTC
CDR3aa: CAWRGVHNEQFF
d_gene: -
j_gene: TRBJ2-1
v_gene: TRBV30
abundance: -

CDR3nt: TGTGCAGGAAAGGGCGGGGGTTCACCCCTCCACTTT
CDR3aa: CAGKGGGSPLHF
d_gene: -
j_gene: TRBJ1-6
v_gene: TRBV28
abundance: -

CDR3nt: TGTGCCAGCTCAACCCCAGGGGCCTACGAGCAGTACTTC
CDR3aa: CASSTPGAYEQYF
d_gene: -
j_gene: TRBJ2-7
v_gene: TRBV28
abundance: -

CDR3nt: TGTGCCAGCAGTCCGGGACTCGGCTACGAGCAGTACTTC
CDR3aa: CASSPGLGYEQYF
d_gene: -
j_gene: TRBJ2-7
v_gene: TRBV7-6
abundance: -

CDR3nt: TGTGCCAGTAGGGCCACAGGACAGGACGAGCAGTACTTC
CDR3aa: CASRATGQDEQYF
d_gene: TRBD1
j_gene: TRBJ2-7
v_gene: TRBV19
abundance: -

CDR3nt: TGCGCCAGCAGCGCGCTGAGATCTGGGGCCAACGTCCTGACTTTC
CDR3aa: CASSALRSGANVLTF
d_gene: -
j_gene: TRBJ2-6
v_gene: TRBV5-1
abundance: -

CDR3nt: TGCGCCAGCAGCTTGGGGGTTAACACTGAAGCTTTCTTT
CDR3aa: CASSLGVNTEAFF
d_gene: -
j_gene: TRBJ1-1
v_gene: TRBV5-1
abundance: -

CDR3nt: TGCGCCAGCAGTGAGCCTGGGGGGACCAATGAGCAGTTCTTC
CDR3aa: CASSEPGGTNEQFF
d_gene: -
j_gene: TRBJ2-1
v_gene: TRBV10-2
abundance: -

CDR3nt: TGTGCCAGCTCACCACGGAAAGGGGGTGAGCAGTACTTC
CDR3aa: CASSPRKGGEQYF
d_gene: -
j_gene: TRBJ2-7
v_gene: TRBV18
abundance: -

CDR3nt: TGTGCCAGCAGTTTGGGACGGCAAGAGACCCAGTACTTC
CDR3aa: CASSLGRQETQYF
d_gene: -
j_gene: TRBJ2-5
v_gene: TRBV6-5
abundance: -

CDR3nt: TGTGCCAGCAGCGCGTATTATGGGACAGGGGAGACCCAGTACTTC
CDR3aa: CASSAYYGTGETQYF
d_gene: TRBD1
j_gene: TRBJ2-5
v_gene: TRBV9
abundance: once

CDR3nt: TGTGCCAGTAGTGGGACAGGTCCCAATCAGCCCCAGCATTTT
CDR3aa: CASSGTGPNQPQHF
d_gene: TRBD1
j_gene: TRBJ1-5
v_gene: TRBV19
abundance: -

CDR3nt: TGTGCCTGGAGTGGCCGGGACAGAGTGAGCTCCTATAATTCACCCCTCCACTTT
CDR3aa: CAWSGRDRVSSYNSPLHF
d_gene: TRBD1
j_gene: TRBJ1-6
v_gene: TRBV30
abundance: -

CDR3nt: TGTGCCAGCAGCTTAGTTCGGGATATCGACCAAGAGACCCAGTACTTC
CDR3aa: CASSLVRDIDQETQYF
d_gene: -
j_gene: TRBJ2-5
v_gene: TRBV7-9
abundance: -

CDR3nt: TGCAGTGCCCATAGGACAGAACGGTTCTTC
CDR3aa: CSAHRTERFF
d_gene: -
j_gene: TRBJ2-1
v_gene: TRBV20-1
abundance: -

CDR3nt: TGTGCCATCAGTGAGTCATCCGGGACAGGGAGGACGAATGAGCAGTTCTTC
CDR3aa: CAISESSGTGRTNEQFF
d_gene: TRBD1
j_gene: TRBJ2-1
v_gene: TRBV10-3
abundance: -

CDR3nt: TGTGCCAGCAGTTTCTTTGGGACAGGGAAATACGAGCAGTACTTC
CDR3aa: CASSFFGTGKYEQYF
d_gene: TRBD1
j_gene: TRBJ2-7
v_gene: TRBV28
abundance: once

CDR3nt: TGTGCCAGCAGCCCCAACGACAGGGGCCGTCTGTTTTTT
CDR3aa: CASSPNDRGRLFF
d_gene: TRBD1
j_gene: TRBJ1-4
v_gene: TRBV7-9
abundance: -

CDR3nt: TGTGCCAGCAGTCCTCGGTCAGGGGGCGATACGCAGTATTTT
CDR3aa: CASSPRSGGDTQYF
d_gene: TRBD1
j_gene: TRBJ2-3
v_gene: TRBV28
abundance: -

CDR3nt: TGCGCCAGCAGCCCCTCGGCGGGACATAAGGATACGCAGTATTTT
CDR3aa: CASSPSAGHKDTQYF
d_gene: -
j_gene: TRBJ2-3
v_gene: TRBV5-1
abundance: -

CDR3nt: TGTGCCAGTAGTCCCGCGGCAACTAATGAAAAACTGTTTTTT
CDR3aa: CASSPAATNEKLFF
d_gene: -
j_gene: TRBJ1-4
v_gene: TRBV19
abundance: -

CDR3nt: TGTGCCAGCAGGGAAGTACAGGGGGTGAACACTGAAGCTTTCTTT
CDR3aa: CASREVQGVNTEAFF
d_gene: TRBD1
j_gene: TRBJ1-1
v_gene: TRBV2
abundance: few

CDR3nt: TGTGCCAGCAAAACAGGCAATCAGCCCCAGCATTTT
CDR3aa: CASKTGNQPQHF
d_gene: -
j_gene: TRBJ1-5
v_gene: TRBV28
abundance: -

CDR3nt: TGTGCCAGCAGCCGCCGGGCCGCTCGTCCCGGAAGTAAAGAGACCCAGTACTTC
CDR3aa: CASSRRAARPGSKETQYF
d_gene: -
j_gene: TRBJ2-5
v_gene: TRBV7-8
abundance: -

CDR3nt: TGTGCCAGCAGCGTCCCCGGGACAGGGGCCTATGGCTACACCTTC
CDR3aa: CASSVPGTGAYGYTF
d_gene: TRBD1
j_gene: TRBJ1-2
v_gene: TRBV7-9
abundance: once

CDR3nt: TGTGCCAGTAGCACGGGACTAGCGGACAATGAGCAGTTCTTC
CDR3aa: CASSTGLADNEQFF
d_gene: TRBD2
j_gene: TRBJ2-1
v_gene: TRBV19
abundance: -

CDR3nt: TGCGCCAGCAGCAAGGGGGGTAACACTGAAGCTTTCTTT
CDR3aa: CASSKGGNTEAFF
d_gene: -
j_gene: TRBJ1-1
v_gene: TRBV5-1
abundance: -

CDR3nt: TGCGCCAGCAGCTTGGGGGGCCTCAAGGAGCAGTACTTC
CDR3aa: CASSLGGLKEQYF
d_gene: -
j_gene: TRBJ2-7
v_gene: TRBV5-1
abundance: -